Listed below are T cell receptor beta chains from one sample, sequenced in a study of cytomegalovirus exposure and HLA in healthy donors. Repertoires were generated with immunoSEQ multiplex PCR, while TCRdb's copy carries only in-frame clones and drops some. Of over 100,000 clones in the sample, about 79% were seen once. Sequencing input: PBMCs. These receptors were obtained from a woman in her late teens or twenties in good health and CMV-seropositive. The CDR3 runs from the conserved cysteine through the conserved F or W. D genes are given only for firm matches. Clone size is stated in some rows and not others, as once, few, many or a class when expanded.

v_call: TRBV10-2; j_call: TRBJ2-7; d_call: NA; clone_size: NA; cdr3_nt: TGCGCCAGCAGTCTGGTTCATACTTACGAGCAGTACTTC; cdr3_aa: CASSLVHTYEQYF
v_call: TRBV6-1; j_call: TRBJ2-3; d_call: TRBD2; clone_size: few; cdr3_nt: TGTGCCAGCAGTGAGCGTAACGGGGGGGCCTGGTCAGATACGCAGTATTTT; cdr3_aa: CASSERNGGAWSDTQYF
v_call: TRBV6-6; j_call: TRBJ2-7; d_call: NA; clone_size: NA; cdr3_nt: TGTGCCAGCAGTTACCCGGACAGCTCCTACGAGCAGTACTTC; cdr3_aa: CASSYPDSSYEQYF
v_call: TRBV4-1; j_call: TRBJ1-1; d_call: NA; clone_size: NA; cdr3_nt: TGCGCCAGCACCAGCAGGACTGAAGCTTTCTTT; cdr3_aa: CASTSRTEAFF
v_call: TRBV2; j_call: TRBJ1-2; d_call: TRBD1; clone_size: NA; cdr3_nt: TGTGCCAGCATCGAACCGACAGGGGATGGCTACACCTTC; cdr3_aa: CASIEPTGDGYTF
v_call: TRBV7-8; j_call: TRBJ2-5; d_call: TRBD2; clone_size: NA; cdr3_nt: TGTGCCAGCAGTTCAGAGGTGGCGGGGGGTTTCCAAGAGACCCAGTACTTC; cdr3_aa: CASSSEVAGGFQETQYF
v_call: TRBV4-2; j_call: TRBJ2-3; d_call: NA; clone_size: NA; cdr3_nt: TGTGCCAGCAGCCAAGGACTAGACGCTAGCACAGATACGCAGTATTTT; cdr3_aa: CASSQGLDASTDTQYF
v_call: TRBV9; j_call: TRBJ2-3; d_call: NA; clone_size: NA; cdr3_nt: TGTGCCAGCAGCGTAGATATAGATACGCAGTATTTT; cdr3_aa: CASSVDIDTQYF
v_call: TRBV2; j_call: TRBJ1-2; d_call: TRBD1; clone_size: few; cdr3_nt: TGTGCCAGCAATTTTAAACAGGGGCATGGCTACACCTTC; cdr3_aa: CASNFKQGHGYTF
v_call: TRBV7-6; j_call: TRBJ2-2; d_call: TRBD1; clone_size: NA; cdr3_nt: TGTGCCAGCAGCTTAGGGGACAGGGCGACCGGGGAGCTGTTTTTT; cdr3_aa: CASSLGDRATGELFF
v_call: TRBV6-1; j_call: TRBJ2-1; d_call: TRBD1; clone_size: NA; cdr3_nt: TGTGCCAGCAGTGAAGACCTAGGGTTCAGGGACAGGTACAATGAGCAGTTCTTC; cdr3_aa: CASSEDLGFRDRYNEQFF
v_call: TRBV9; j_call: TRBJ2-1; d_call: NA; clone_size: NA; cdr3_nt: TGTGCCAGCAGCGCCCCTCCTCCCAATGAGCAGTTCTTC; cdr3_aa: CASSAPPPNEQFF
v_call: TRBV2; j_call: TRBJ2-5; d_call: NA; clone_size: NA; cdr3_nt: TGTGCCAGTGGTACGGGGGAGCCCCAAGAGACCCAGTACTTC; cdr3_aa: CASGTGEPQETQYF